The entry below describes one T cell receptor (beta chain). One entry per CDR3 protein results from TCRdb running MiXCR on the 5' RACE reads. The sample consists of fewer than 120,000 distinct CDR3 sequences, roughly 12% of them appearing once. The data are from a study of early T cells in non-severe SARS-CoV-2 infection. The CDR3 is 15 residues long. V trimming: 2 bases; J trimming: 1 base; junction bases outside the gene matches: 2. Germline-derived CDR1 and CDR2 are SGHRS and YFSETQ. The specimen was whole blood, collected at baseline. The gene calls are TRBV5-1 and TRBJ2-3; 9 bases map to TRBD2. The source is an adult who was a healthcare worker with PCR-confirmed SARS-CoV-2 infection or an uninfected control (not recorded which). Here the CDR3 reads CASSLASGGTDTQYF. For the CDR3, the DNA is TGCGCCAGCAGCTTAGCTAGCGGGGGCACAGATACGCAGTATTTT.